The 15 T cell receptor beta chains below were found in one sample sequenced in a study of T-cell memory formation after mild COVID-19 (dated by TCRdb to the early 2020s). The method behind the library was 5' RACE. TCRdb records Illumina NovaSeq 6000 as the sequencer. TCRdb took the public reads, trimmed them with fastp at Q25, ran MiXCR for clone calling and kept in-frame beta chains. CDR3 protein duplicates are merged, each entry listing the most common genes and DNA. For this sample the table gives 200,000 to 250,000 distinct CDR3 sequences, of which roughly a tenth were detected only once. The ten largest account for around 21% of the sample. Sample: PBMCs or a T cell subset sorted from them (not recorded which). These receptors came from a man aged 18 to 30 who had mild COVID-19 (a few samples of this study predate the infection). The sample titles of this study are shuffled in the database, so cell type and time point are left out; the donor was told from shared clones.

This clonotype was counted a few times. The gene calls are TRBV20-1 and TRBJ2-7; the D is unclear. V dropped 5 bases and J dropped 6 bases, with 14 bases sitting between them. From germline, CDR1 is DFQATT and CDR2 SNEGSKA (reference sequence). This CDR3 has 12 amino acids. CDR3 sequence: CSAHVSFSEQYV. In nucleotides, the CDR3 is TGCAGTGCTCACGTCTCATTCTCCGAGCAGTACGTC.

This clonotype has more than one count but fewer than ten. This chain links TRBV5-6 with TRBJ2-7; D call uncertain. Germline-derived CDR1 and CDR2 are SGHDT and YYEEEE. The length of the CDR3 is 15 residues. The V and J ends lost 3 bases and 0 bases respectively, with 13 bases between them. This CDR3 is CASSSAAQSSYEQYF. The CDR3 DNA reads as TGTGCCAGCAGCTCCGCGGCCCAAAGCTCCTACGAGCAGTACTTC.

This clonotype was detected only a few times. The chain joins TRBV7-2 to TRBJ1-1; D not resolved. The CDR3 consists of 12 residues. The ends were cut back, 3 bases at V and 6 bases at J, with 8 bases in the middle. Germline CDR1 and CDR2: SGHTA and FQGNSA. The DNA for the CDR3 is TGTGCCAGCAGCTTTGGGCCCTCTGAAGCTTTCTTT. Its translation: CASSFGPSEAFF.

This clonotype was observed many times. The rearrangement uses TRBV7-3 and TRBJ2-1; 7 bases map to TRBD2. This CDR3 contains 12 residues. After removal of 2 bases from V and 8 bases from J, the junction contained 0 bases not matched to a gene. From germline, CDR1 is SGHTA and CDR2 FQGTGA. CDR3: CASSLGGDEQFF. The CDR3 DNA reads TGTGCCAGCAGCTTAGGGGGGGATGAGCAGTTCTTC.

This clonotype was recorded many times. CDR3 nucleotides: TGTGCCAGCAGCACCGACCGGGTCCCAGGCCATGAGCAGTTCTTC. This sequence encodes CASSTDRVPGHEQFF. The gene calls are TRBV7-2 and TRBJ2-1; no firm D call. Germline loops: CDR1 SGHTA, CDR2 FQGNSA. This CDR3 has 15 residues. Trimming stripped 5 bases from V and 8 bases from J, with 19 bases between.

This clonotype has more than one count but fewer than ten. This sequence joins TRBV5-6 and TRBJ1-1; D is uncertain. V was cut by 5 bases and J by 2 bases, with 10 bases left in between. The germline V gene has CDR1 SGHDT and CDR2 YYEEEE. This CDR3 is 13 amino acids long. In nucleotides, the CDR3 is TGTGCCAGCAGACACCGACTAAACACTGAAGCTTTCTTT. Amino acid sequence: CASRHRLNTEAFF.

The rearrangement uses TRBV7-2 and TRBJ2-7; TRBD1 agrees at 8 bases. The trim removed 5 bases at V and 4 bases at J, leaving 4 bases unmatched. Germline V gene sequence: CDR1 SGHTA, CDR2 FQGNSA. This CDR3 spans 13 amino acids. The CDR3 coding sequence is TGTGCCAGCAGCGTGGACAGGGAGTACGAGCAGTACTTC. Protein: CASSVDREYEQYF.

This clonotype came up a few times. The J gene is TRBJ2-3, the V gene TRBV7-9; D not certain. CDR3 size: 17 residues. Trimming removed 5 bases from V and 0 bases from J, with 18 bases in between. The germline CDR1 and CDR2 sequences are SEHNR and FQNEAQ (reference sequence). The CDR3 protein is CASSRGPDVASTDTQYF. CDR3 nucleotides: TGTGCCAGCAGCAGAGGCCCGGACGTAGCTAGCACAGATACGCAGTATTTT.

V and J are TRBV7-9 and TRBJ2-3; the D call may be TRBD1 or TRBD2 (5 bases each). In germline, CDR1 is SEHNR, CDR2 FQNEAQ (reference sequence). The CDR3 length is 16 residues. Trimming took 1 base from V and 2 from J, leaving 13 bases between them. The DNA of the CDR3 is TGTGCCAGCAGCTTAGTTAGCTGGGACCTCACAGATACGCAGTATTTT. Amino acid sequence: CASSLVSWDLTDTQYF.

The chain couples TRBV2 to TRBJ1-3; a possible D gene is TRBD1 (5 bases). The CDR3 loop spans 14 amino acids. Germline CDR1 is SNHLY and CDR2 is FYNNEI. Trimming took off 6 bases at V and 0 bases at J, with 9 bases between the two ends. CDR3 DNA sequence: TGTGCCAGCAGCACCGACAGCTCTGGAAACACCATATATTTT. This gives the protein CASSTDSSGNTIYF. The complete variable domain, with remaining parts taken from reference TRBV2 and TRBJ1-3, reads EPEVTQTPSHQVTQMGQEVILRCVPISNHLYFYWYRQILGQKVEFLVSFYNNEISEKSEIFDDQFSVERPDGSNFTLKIRSTKLEDSAMYFCASSTDSSGNTIYFGEGSWLTVV.

The chain is built from TRBV6-5 and TRBJ2-2; TRBD1 agrees at 10 bases. V lost 8 bases to trimming and J lost 1 base; unmatched junction nucleotides: 1. The CDR3 has 14 amino acids. CDR1 is MNHEY and CDR2 is SVGAGI in the germline V gene. Here the CDR3 DNA reads TGTGCCAGCGGGGACAGGGGGAACACCGGGGAGCTGTTTTTT. Its protein product is CASGDRGNTGELFF.

This clonotype was seen repeatedly, ten times or more. The V call is TRBV20-1, the J call TRBJ1-1; possibly TRBD1 for D (5 bases). Per germline, CDR1 DFQATT and CDR2 SNEGSKA (reference sequence). Trimming stripped 0 bases from V and 6 bases from J, with 11 bases between. The CDR3 sequence is 13 residues long. This CDR3 reads CSARDGKGSEAFF. DNA of the CDR3: TGCAGTGCTAGAGATGGGAAGGGGTCTGAAGCTTTCTTT.

This clonotype was found many times. The V call is TRBV5-1, the J call TRBJ2-5; TRBD1 matches 8 bases. CDR3 length equals 13 residues. J lost 5 bases, V lost 0 bases, and 0 bases had no gene match. Germline V lookup: CDR1 SGHRS, CDR2 YFSETQ. The CDR3 DNA reads TGCGCCAGCAGCTTGGGACAGGGGGAGACCCAGTACTTC. Translating gives CASSLGQGETQYF.

This clonotype was found a few times. This chain joins TRBV6-6 and TRBJ1-2; D is unclear. Germline lookup yields CDR1 MNHNY and CDR2 SVGAGI (reference sequence). The CDR3 loop spans 16 amino acids. Trimming took 2 bases from V and 8 from J, leaving 21 bases between them. DNA of the CDR3: TGTGCCAGCAGTTACGGTATTTCCCGGATAACTATGGGCTACACCTTC. It codes for CASSYGISRITMGYTF.

V gene TRBV5-1 combines with J gene TRBJ1-2, with a possible D match to TRBD1 (5 bases). CDR3 length: 13 amino acids. Trimming removed 1 base at V and 4 bases at J, with 8 bases between. Germline V gene lookup returns CDR1 SGHRS and CDR2 YFSETQ. Here the CDR3 reads CASSLMGGYGYTF. In DNA, the CDR3 is TGCGCCAGCAGCTTGATGGGGGGCTATGGCTACACCTTC.